This TCR beta chain appears in the sequencing data of a study of PD-1 blockade in classical Hodgkin lymphoma. Study-wide results and caveats: CD8+ TCR diversity did not rise significantly by C4D1, unlike CD4+. Patients newly diagnosed and complete responders had comparable baseline diversity.

Time point defined: cycle 4 day 1 (C4D1), after 6 weeks of nivolumab. Every patient relapsed after autologous stem cell transplantation, and brentuximab vedotin exposure varied. Germline assignment: CDR1 ENHRY and CDR2 SYGVKD. Trimming pared 1 base from V and 0 bases from J, leaving 18 bases between. The CDR3 runs to 19 residues. Sequencing used immunoSEQ multiplex PCR; TCRdb keeps in-frame clones, though not all of them. The sample shows about 33,000 clones, 72% of them seen only once. In regard to this clone: The antigen remains unidentified.

This chain connects TRBV10-3 to TRBJ2-2; D unresolved. Sequenced material: peripheral blood mononuclear cells (PBMCs), taken before the fourth cycle of nivolumab. This sequence originates from a human donor with classical Hodgkin lymphoma. CDR3 in DNA: TGTGCCATCAGTGAGTTTATTCAATACACCCTACCGAACACCGGGGAGCTGTTTTTT. Protein product: CAISEFIQYTLPNTGELFF.